This T cell receptor (beta chain) was obtained from a study of cytomegalovirus exposure and HLA in healthy donors. V was pared by 3 bases and J by 0 bases, with 8 bases of the junction left unmatched. Germline V lookup: CDR1 WSHSY, CDR2 SAAADI. The CDR3 spans 16 residues. PCR primers comprised 60 Vbeta and 13 Jbeta primers. Clones were sequenced by immunoSEQ multiplex PCR, and TCRdb holds only the in-frame ones, with some missing. The top ten clones hold about a tenth of a sample with 150,000 to 200,000 clones, approximately 85% of them seen once. Nominally healthy donors were sampled, though unrecorded immune exposures were likely. This clone was recorded once. Its antigen remains unknown. Study-wide results and caveats: Confirmation in vitro established that three CMV-associated chains were specific for CMV antigens. A later analysis showed TCR association rates differing by HLA locus, peaking at DRB1 and lowest at HLA-C.

This chain links TRBV10-2 with TRBJ2-7; 7 bases map to TRBD1. This sequence was found in a man between 18 and 29 years old in good health and CMV-seropositive. The sequencing sample was made of PBMCs. In nucleotides, the CDR3 is TGCGCCAGCAGTGAATTTTGGGCAGGGGGCTCCTACGAGCAGTACTTC. Translating gives CASSEFWAGGSYEQYF.